This T cell receptor beta chain was captured by sequencing in a study of blood T cells in healthy people across ages. Concerning this clonotype itself: Its antigen is still unknown.

Study observations and caveats: There were more naive CD4+ cells and higher diversity in long-lived donors than in aged donors.

Using a J-beta primer mix together with a sample-barcoded 5' primer, a second PCR was run for roughly 6 to 12 cycles. Tagging of each cDNA molecule was performed by a template-switch adaptor with 12 random nucleotides. From each sample, at least 3 million paired-end reads containing CDR3 were obtained. From the 5' RACE reads, TCRdb called clonotypes with MiXCR, one entry per CDR3 protein. The sample holds 650,000 to 1,000,000 distinct CDR3 sequences, 35% to 40% seen once. Every sample yielded at least 7 million isolated PBMCs. The TCR sequence derives from a man aged 18 to 29 in good health. Sequencing was performed on blood.

The CDR3 region has the DNA TGTGCCAGCAGCTTAGGGGGGGACGGTGGGACTGAAGCTTTCTTT. Its translation is CASSLGGDGGTEAFF. The chain joins TRBV7-2 to TRBJ1-1; D is possibly TRBD1 (5 bases). Trimming removed 1 base from V and 5 bases from J, with 14 bases in between. In germline, CDR1 is SGHTA, CDR2 FQGNSA. The CDR3 spans 15 residues. Based on the CDR3 plus reference TRBV7-2 and TRBJ1-1, the full variable domain is GAGVSQSPSNKVTEKGKDVELRCDPISGHTALYWYRQSLGQGLEFLIYFQGNSAPDKSGLPSDRFSAERTGGSVSTLTIQRTQQEDSAVYLCASSLGGDGGTEAFFGQGTRLTVV.